One and the same sample provided the 30 T cell receptor beta chains below, sequenced in a study of blood T cell repertoires in COVID-19. The protocol was immunoSEQ multiplex PCR, while the TCRdb copy is restricted to in-frame clones and leaves out a portion. The sample yields 230,000 or so clones, 90% seen once. The source material was peripheral blood. The receptors shown here come from a woman aged 55-70 years with COVID-19, enrolled during active disease.

This chain uses TRBV9 with TRBJ1-1; D call uncertain. The CDR3 consists of 12 residues. V lost 0 bases, J lost 7 bases, and 7 bases lay in between. The V gene's germline CDR1 is SGDLS and CDR2 YYNGEE. The CDR3: CASSVGTSEAFF. The CDR3 DNA follows: TGTGCCAGCAGCGTAGGTACGAGTGAAGCTTTCTTT.

This clone was picked up one time. The chain is built from TRBV10-3 and TRBJ2-7, with D perhaps TRBD2 (6 bases). Trimming took off 3 bases at V and 2 bases at J, with 11 bases between the two ends. CDR1 is ENHRY and CDR2 is SYGVKD in the germline V gene. The CDR3 is 14 residues long. The CDR3 DNA is TGTGCCATCAGTGACAGGACTAACACCTACGAGCAGTACTTC. Its translation is CAISDRTNTYEQYF.

The chain joins TRBV6-5 to TRBJ2-7, with TRBD1 identical over 8 bases. The V and J ends lost 6 bases and 6 bases, in that order; junction bases with no gene match: 4. The CDR3 runs to 12 residues. Germline assignment: CDR1 MNHEY and CDR2 SVGAGI. CDR3 in amino acids: CASRQGASEQYF. CDR3 nucleotides: TGTGCCAGCAGGCAGGGGGCATCCGAGCAGTACTTC.

V gene TRBV5-4 combines with J gene TRBJ2-7; TRBD1 aligns across 7 bases. Germline V lookup: CDR1 SGHNT, CDR2 YYREEE (reference sequence). The trim removed 7 bases at V and 7 bases at J, leaving 17 bases unmatched. The CDR3 is made up of 15 amino acids. This CDR3 reads CASRRTGRPIGEQYF. The CDR3 bases are TGTGCCAGCCGCAGGACAGGACGACCAATTGGGGAGCAGTACTTC.

The chain is built from TRBV25-1 and TRBJ2-7; 9 bases are a match to TRBD1. Germline CDR1 is MGHDK and CDR2 is SYGVNS. The CDR3 loop spans 14 amino acids. V lost 3 bases to trimming and J lost 3 bases; unmatched junction nucleotides: 3. CDR3 amino acids: CASSEGQGYYEQYF. The CDR3 region has the DNA TGTGCCAGCAGTGAGGGACAGGGATACTACGAGCAGTACTTC.

This chain connects TRBV5-5 to TRBJ1-2; 10 bases map to TRBD1. With V trimmed by 4 bases and J by 2 bases, 8 bases remained unmatched. Per the germline V gene, CDR1 is SGHKS and CDR2 is YYEKEE (reference sequence). This CDR3 has 16 residues. CDR3 residues: CASSMTGGPMNYGYTF. In DNA form, the CDR3 reads TGTGCCAGCAGCATGACAGGGGGCCCCATGAACTATGGCTACACCTTC.

This clone showed up just once. The chain recombines TRBV7-9 with TRBJ1-1; TRBD1 might be the D (5 bases). Trimming took 7 bases from V and 2 from J, leaving 11 bases between them. The CDR3 has 13 amino acids. The germline V gene has CDR1 SEHNR and CDR2 FQNEAQ (reference sequence). The CDR3 sequence is CASMEGLNTEAFF. CDR3 sequence (DNA): TGTGCCAGCATGGAGGGACTAAACACTGAAGCTTTCTTT.

With regard to this clone: The sample holds other DNA sequences that translate to the same CDR3. The rearrangement links TRBV9 to TRBJ1-1, with D unclear. The CDR3 runs 13 residues. The V gene's germline CDR1 is SGDLS and CDR2 YYNGEE. Trimming shortened V by 0 bases and J by 1 base, and 4 bases separated the two germline ends. The CDR3 sequence is CASSVAGNTEAFF. The CDR3 nucleotides are TGTGCCAGCAGCGTAGCAGGGAACACTGAAGCTTTCTTT.

This clone was recorded only once. The chain links TRBV19 to TRBJ2-1, with 9 bases lining up with TRBD2. Germline values: CDR1 LNHDA, CDR2 SQIVND (reference sequence). Germline trimming cut 0 bases from V and 2 bases from J; bases unmatched to any gene: 11. This CDR3 is 19 amino acids long. This chain's CDR3 is CASSIDHHNSGGTYNEQFF. In DNA, the CDR3 is TGTGCCAGTAGTATAGATCACCATAATAGCGGGGGCACCTACAATGAGCAGTTCTTC.

The V and J genes are TRBV7-3 and TRBJ1-1; D remains ambiguous. From germline, CDR1 is SGHTA and CDR2 FQGTGA. The CDR3 covers 14 residues. Trimming removed 2 bases from V and 11 bases from J, with 18 bases in between. The CDR3 bases are TGTGCCAGCAGCTTATCCCCTCCTCCTGAGCCCGCTTTCTTT. Translating gives CASSLSPPPEPAFF.

The chain carries TRBV6-6 and TRBJ2-2, with D uncertain. The CDR3 sequence is 12 residues long. V was clipped by 8 bases and J by 4 bases, with 8 bases between them. CDR1 MNHNY and CDR2 SVGAGI come from the germline V gene (reference sequence). CDR3 region: CASLLVTGELFF. The CDR3 DNA is TGTGCCAGCCTTCTCGTCACCGGGGAGCTGTTTTTT.

The chain combines TRBV9 with TRBJ2-3; 8 positions agree with TRBD2. This CDR3 comprises 16 residues. CDR1 is SGDLS and CDR2 is YYNGEE in the germline V gene. J lost 5 bases, V lost 1 base, and 9 bases had no gene match. In nucleotides, the CDR3 is TGTGCCAGCAGCGTAAGTCCGGGGGGGCTTAGAGATACGCAGTATTTT. It yields the protein CASSVSPGGLRDTQYF.

Written as DNA, the CDR3 is TGTGCCAGCAGCCCCGGGGGGCAGTACGAGCAGTACTTC. Translating it yields CASSPGGQYEQYF. The V and J genes are TRBV7-9 and TRBJ2-7; D is perhaps TRBD2 (7 bases). Germline values: CDR1 SEHNR, CDR2 FQNEAQ (reference sequence). Trimming removed 5 bases at V and 4 bases at J, with 12 bases between. The CDR3 totals 13 residues.

As regards this clone: Other nucleotide sequences from this sample produce the same CDR3. The rearrangement joins TRBV30 to TRBJ1-5; D might be TRBD1 (5 bases). The CDR3 covers 13 residues. Looked up from germline, CDR1 is GTSNPN and CDR2 is SVGIG (reference sequence). The germline V and J ends were trimmed by 1 base and 4 bases, with 8 bases remaining between them. The CDR3 nucleotides are TGTGCCTGGAGTGGGGGGGGTAATCAGCCCCAGCATTTT. Protein sequence: CAWSGGGNQPQHF.

The chain uses TRBV6-5 and TRBJ2-5, with 8 nucleotides matching TRBD2. Trimming removed 7 bases from V and 2 bases from J; junction bases left unmatched: 9. The CDR3 runs to 15 residues. Germline CDR1 MNHEY, CDR2 SVGAGI. The CDR3 spells CASIGWSGGQETQYF. Written as DNA, the CDR3 is TGTGCCAGCATCGGATGGTCGGGGGGGCAAGAGACCCAGTACTTC.

Points on this clone: This CDR3 is also generated by other DNA sequences in the sample. V and J are TRBV19 and TRBJ1-5, with 7 bases identical to TRBD1. The germline V gene has CDR1 LNHDA and CDR2 SQIVND (reference sequence). The CDR3 sequence is 14 residues long. Losses at the gene ends were 3 bases for V and 7 bases for J; bases not matched to a gene: 6. CDR3 loop: CASSMGQYNQPQHF. CDR3 DNA sequence: TGTGCCAGTAGTATGGGACAGTATAACCAGCCCCAGCATTTT.

The genes are TRBV9 and TRBJ1-4; D is unresolved. Germline CDR1 SGDLS, CDR2 YYNGEE. Trimming stripped 6 bases from V and 1 base from J, with 13 bases between. The CDR3 is 15 residues long. In DNA, the CDR3 is TGTGCCAGCAACCGTAGAGGTAGAACTAATGAAAAACTGTTTTTT. It encodes CASNRRGRTNEKLFF.

V usage is TRBV18 and J usage is TRBJ1-1; D remains unclear. Per the germline V gene, CDR1 is KGHSH and CDR2 is LQKENI. The length of the CDR3 is 16 residues. V dropped 3 bases and J dropped 1 base, with 15 bases sitting between them. The CDR3 protein is CASSPSPRHPNTEAFF. The CDR3 DNA sequence: TGTGCCAGCTCACCTAGTCCTAGGCACCCGAACACTGAAGCTTTCTTT.

This chain links TRBV11-1 with TRBJ2-1, with TRBD2 matching 8 bases. The ends lost 3 bases at V and 4 bases at J; junction bases unmatched: 5. In germline, CDR1 is SGHAT, CDR2 FQDESV (reference sequence). CDR3 length equals 15 residues. The CDR3 region has the DNA TGTGCCAGCAGCTTCTCGGGGGGGGCTTACAATGAGCAGTTCTTC. Translation: CASSFSGGAYNEQFF.

The J gene is TRBJ2-1, the V gene TRBV3-1 (or the pseudogene TRBV3-2); D is unresolved. CDR1 LGHDT and CDR2 YNNKEL come from the germline V gene (reference sequence). V dropped 6 bases and J dropped 5 bases, with 17 bases sitting between them. The CDR3 contains 15 residues. The CDR3 here is CASSLPYGTDNEQFF. CDR3 coding DNA: TGTGCCAGCAGTCTCCCGTATGGCACCGACAATGAGCAGTTCTTC.

This rearrangement joins TRBV9 to TRBJ2-1; a possible D gene is TRBD2 (6 bases). The CDR3 is 15 amino acids. The germline V and J ends were trimmed by 2 bases and 5 bases, with 14 bases remaining between them. The germline V gene encodes CDR1 SGDLS and CDR2 YYNGEE. The DNA for the CDR3 is TGTGCCAGCAGCGTTAAGGGAGGAAGTGACAATGAGCAGTTCTTC. The encoded protein is CASSVKGGSDNEQFF.

The rearrangement joins TRBV9 to TRBJ2-7, with D maybe TRBD1 (6 bases). Trimming took off 0 bases at V and 2 bases at J, with 12 bases between the two ends. The CDR3 is 15 amino acids. Germline V CDR1 and CDR2: SGDLS, YYNGEE. CDR3 in amino acids: CASSVGGRAPYEQYF. DNA of the CDR3: TGTGCCAGCAGCGTAGGGGGGCGGGCACCCTACGAGCAGTACTTC.

This clone occurred once. The chain combines TRBV7-2 with TRBJ1-4, with 8 bases lining up with TRBD1. The CDR3 length is 11 residues. The V gene's germline CDR1 is SGHTA and CDR2 FQGNSA. V shed 5 bases and J 17 bases; nucleotides not matched to a gene: 7. CDR3 DNA: TGTGCCAGCAGCCAGGGACAGGCCTTCTTTTTT. Protein sequence: CASSQGQAFFF.

The chain recombines TRBV19 with TRBJ1-1; the D gene is possibly TRBD1 (5 bases). Trimming removed 7 bases at V and 0 bases at J, with 9 bases between. The CDR3 has 13 residues. The germline V gene encodes CDR1 LNHDA and CDR2 SQIVND (reference sequence). In DNA form, the CDR3 reads TGTGCCAGTACTAGACAGATGAACACTGAAGCTTTCTTT. This encodes CASTRQMNTEAFF.

This chain connects TRBV14 to TRBJ1-6; a possible D gene is TRBD1 (5 bases). CDR3 length equals 19 residues. Deletions cut 2 bases from V and 4 bases from J, with 21 bases between. The germline CDR1 and CDR2 sequences are SGHDN and FVKESK. CDR3 sequence (DNA): TGTGCCAGCAGCCAAAAAGGGATATATTTGGGGGGTTATAATTCACCCCTCCACTTT. Protein sequence: CASSQKGIYLGGYNSPLHF.

This chain uses TRBV5-1 with TRBJ1-5; D gene uncertain. Trimming shortened V by 3 bases and J by 3 bases, and 10 bases separated the two germline ends. Germline CDR1 SGHRS, CDR2 YFSETQ. There are 14 residues in the CDR3. CDR3 coding DNA: TGCGCCAGCAGCTCGACGGGATTCAATCAGCCCCAGCATTTT. Residues: CASSSTGFNQPQHF.

The chain joins TRBV11-2 to TRBJ1-2, with 7 bases fitting TRBD1. The CDR3 spans 12 residues. In germline, CDR1 is SGHAT, CDR2 FQNNGV. J gave up 14 bases and V 5 bases, and 11 bases lay outside the gene matches. CDR3 DNA: TGTGCCAGCAGCCTTCTACAGGGGCAGTCGACCTTC. It specifies CASSLLQGQSTF.

The chain links TRBV5-1 to TRBJ1-3, with D perhaps matching TRBD1 (6 bases). V was cut by 0 bases and J by 6 bases, with 10 bases left in between. Per germline, CDR1 SGHRS and CDR2 YFSETQ. This CDR3 has 14 residues. The CDR3 region is CASSLDPGANTIYF. DNA of the CDR3: TGCGCCAGCAGCTTGGATCCAGGGGCAAACACCATATATTTT.

J is TRBJ2-5 and V is TRBV5-4, with D perhaps TRBD1 (5 bases). This CDR3 spans 13 amino acids. The V end lost 1 base, the J end lost 2 bases, and 6 bases lay between the germline ends. Germline V gene data show CDR1 as SGHNT and CDR2 as YYREEE (reference sequence). The chain's CDR3 is CASSLQGQETQYF. In nucleotides, the CDR3 is TGTGCCAGCAGCTTGCAGGGACAAGAGACCCAGTACTTC.

This chain links TRBV7-2 with TRBJ2-7, with 13 bases fitting TRBD2. V lost 3 bases, J lost 5 bases, and 4 bases stayed unmatched. The V gene's germline CDR1 is SGHTA and CDR2 FQGNSA. This CDR3 has 15 amino acids. The CDR3 sequence is CASSFGLAGVDEQYF. The CDR3 nucleotides are TGTGCCAGCAGCTTCGGACTAGCGGGGGTGGACGAGCAGTACTTC.